This T cell receptor beta chain was sequenced during a study of T cell clonotyping in hematopoietic cell transplantation (dated by TCRdb to the early 2020s). Looking at the study overall: A total of 110 to 150 blood samples were collected in the study from some 37 consecutive transplant recipients and their related donors. Patients were recruited between September 2015 and January 2017 and followed until September 2020 or death.

CDR1 LGHNA and CDR2 YSLEER are derived from the germline V gene. V loses 2 bases, J loses 9 bases, and the germline ends lie 11 bases apart. Counted from cysteine to phenylalanine, this CDR3 has 13 amino acids. Only the CDR3 DNA is retained, 39 bases long and in frame from the first base. TCR beta CDR3 regions were amplified from genomic DNA with the immunoSEQ assay, a bias-controlled multiplex PCR using V- and J-specific primers. In a second PCR step, the CDR3 amplicons were tagged with a proprietary barcode plus Illumina adapter sequences. An Illumina MiSeq instrument was used to sequence the CDR3 libraries. Per the authors' processing: Export and quality control were handled in immunoSEQ Analyzer 3.0, while downstream analyses relied on R Bioconductor and Immunarch. Only productive rearrangements in the normalized downsampled data set went into calculating the repertoire metrics. In the normalized cohort, clonotypes with more than 5 templates were defined as pathologically expanded. The Inverse Simpson Index was used to measure repertoire diversity. To capture all clonotypes, CMV-specificity analyses were performed on the non-normalized data set. TCRdb limited this immuneACCESS table to in-frame rearrangements with V and J called. A share of clones is missing; checked studies link under half to unresolved V genes, and the rest is unexplained. That table gives V, J and clone size, and the DNA gave D and trimming. The sample profile shows 40,000 to 55,000 clones; 85% to 95% of them were found once. The ten largest make up approximately 0.8% of the sample.

Paper-wide results and their limitations: Recipient repertoires showed only a small fraction of overlap with donor repertoires, and over 97% appeared de novo at the given depth. Inverse Simpson Index values from donors and from recipients before transplant predicted broader TCR repertoire diversity after transplant. Sample size was limited, and cells were not sorted, so CD4 and CD8 repertoire contributions could not be separated. After transplant, TCR diversity in recipients dropped, and pathologically expanded clonotypes increased progressively from day 30 to day 180.

Related transplant donors provided blood samples for TCR beta sequencing. Nuclei Lysis Solution was used to extract genomic DNA from fresh or cryopreserved unfractionated peripheral blood mononuclear cells. Note on this clone: Its antigen is not yet known. Base qualities are missing; no much larger clone stands one base away.

The sequencing input was peripheral blood mononuclear cells. The TCR sequence derives from a woman aged 50 to 60 in good health. Some clones in this sample may be carry-over from other donors' samples. The chain was built from TRBV4-3 and TRBJ2-1; tentative D gene TRBD2, with 5 bases matching. The DNA sequence is given as TGCGCCAGCAGCCAAATGTTGGGGAGTGAGCAGTTCTTC. Protein translation: CASSQMLGSEQFF.